A selection of T cell receptor beta chains follows, all from one sample in a study of T cell repertoires in cytomegalovirus infection. In TCRdb, the reads were re-called with MiXCR into one record per CDR3 protein. This sample has 900,000 to 950,000 distinct CDR3 sequences, with roughly 30% found just once. What these receptors recognize is not known. The sequences come from cultured CD8+ T cells from PBMCs, collected from culture after CMV antigen stimulation. Receptors originate from a human donor in good health (CMV status not recorded). Some clones in this sample may be carry-over from other donors' samples. The CDR3 runs from the conserved cysteine through the conserved F or W. The order of the fields is clone size, V gene, D gene, J gene, CDR3 DNA, CDR3 protein. The D gene is left open where the match is weak. Part of the rows lack a size; the others show once, few, many or a class for expanded clones.

few	TRBV12-5	TRBD1	TRBJ2-2	TGTGCTAGTGGATTCCGGGACAGGGTACAGTCCGGGGAGCTGTTTTTT	CASGFRDRVQSGELFF
many	TRBV7-6	.	TRBJ2-7	TGTGCCAGCAGCTTAGAGCCCGGGGTCTCCTACGAGCAGTACTTC	CASSLEPGVSYEQYF
few	TRBV7-9	TRBD1	TRBJ2-3	TGTGCCAGCAGCTTCTTCTTGGGACAGGGGATAACAGATACGCAGTATTTT	CASSFFLGQGITDTQYF
.	TRBV6-1	TRBD1	TRBJ2-2	TGTGCCAGCAGTTCGATACTTACAGGGGGCCGGAACACCGGGGAGCTGTTTTTT	CASSSILTGGRNTGELFF
.	TRBV25-1	.	TRBJ1-5	TGTGCCAGCAGTGAGGTCTATAGCAATCAGCCCCAGCATTTT	CASSEVYSNQPQHF
few	TRBV14	.	TRBJ2-1	TGTGCCAGCAGCCAACGCAGGCGGGGTCCCTACAATGAGCAGTTCTTC	CASSQRRRGPYNEQFF
.	TRBV6-6	TRBD1	TRBJ2-7	TGTGCCACAACAGGGGCATTCGGGGAGCAGTACTTC	CATTGAFGEQYF
.	TRBV29-1	.	TRBJ1-5	TGCAGCGTTGTCGAGGGAGACTATCAGCCCCAGCATTTT	CSVVEGDYQPQHF
few	TRBV19	.	TRBJ2-3	TGTGCCAGTAGTATAATACCGGGACAACTCACAGATACGCAGTATTTT	CASSIIPGQLTDTQYF
.	TRBV10-3	TRBD2	TRBJ2-3	TGTGCCATCAGGAAGTGGACTAGCGAGAATGGCGCGGATACGCAGTATTTT	CAIRKWTSENGADTQYF
few	TRBV15	TRBD1	TRBJ1-1	TGTGCCACCAGCGAGAGCCATACCGGGACAGGGCCTGAAGCTTTCTTT	CATSESHTGTGPEAFF
once	TRBV6-6	.	TRBJ1-3	TGTACCAGCAGTCCAGACCGAAACACCATATATTTT	CTSSPDRNTIYF
.	TRBV29-1	TRBD2	TRBJ2-7	TGCAGCGTTGCTGGGGGGGAAACCTACGAGCAGTACTTC	CSVAGGETYEQYF
.	TRBV4-1	.	TRBJ1-1	TGCGCCAGTAGCCAAAGAACGAGATCGGCAGGCCCTGAAGCTTTCTTT	CASSQRTRSAGPEAFF
few	TRBV6-6	.	TRBJ1-5	TGTGCCAGCAGCCTCTCGAGGGGGGCAAGCAATCAGCCCCAGCATTTT	CASSLSRGASNQPQHF
.	TRBV15	TRBD2	TRBJ2-3	TGTGCCACCAGCAGACTTAGCGGGGGCCACACAGATACGCAGTATTTT	CATSRLSGGHTDTQYF
.	TRBV20-1	.	TRBJ1-2	TGCAGTGCCCAACAGGGATACGGTGGCTACACCTTC	CSAQQGYGGYTF
.	TRBV4-2	TRBD1	TRBJ2-2	TGTGCCAGCAGCCGCCCAGGGACAGGAAACACCGGGGAGCTGTTTTTT	CASSRPGTGNTGELFF
.	TRBV20-1	TRBD2	TRBJ2-1	TGCAGTGCTAGAGAGACTAGCGGAATCTACAATGAGCAGTTCTTC	CSARETSGIYNEQFF
.	TRBV28	TRBD1	TRBJ1-1	TGTGCCAGCAGTCCCATCAGGGGGCAAACTGAAGCTTTCTTT	CASSPIRGQTEAFF